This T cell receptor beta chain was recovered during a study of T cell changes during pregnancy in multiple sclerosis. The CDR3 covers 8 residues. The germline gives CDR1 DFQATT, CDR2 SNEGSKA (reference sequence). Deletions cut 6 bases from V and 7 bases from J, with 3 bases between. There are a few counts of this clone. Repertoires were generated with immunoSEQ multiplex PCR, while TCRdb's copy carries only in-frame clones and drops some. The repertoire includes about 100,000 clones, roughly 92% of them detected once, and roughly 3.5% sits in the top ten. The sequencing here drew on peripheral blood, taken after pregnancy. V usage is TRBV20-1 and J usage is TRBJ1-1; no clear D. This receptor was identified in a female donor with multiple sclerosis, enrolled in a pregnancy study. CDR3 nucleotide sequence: TGCAGTGCCAGTGAAGCTTTCTTT. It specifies CSASEAFF.